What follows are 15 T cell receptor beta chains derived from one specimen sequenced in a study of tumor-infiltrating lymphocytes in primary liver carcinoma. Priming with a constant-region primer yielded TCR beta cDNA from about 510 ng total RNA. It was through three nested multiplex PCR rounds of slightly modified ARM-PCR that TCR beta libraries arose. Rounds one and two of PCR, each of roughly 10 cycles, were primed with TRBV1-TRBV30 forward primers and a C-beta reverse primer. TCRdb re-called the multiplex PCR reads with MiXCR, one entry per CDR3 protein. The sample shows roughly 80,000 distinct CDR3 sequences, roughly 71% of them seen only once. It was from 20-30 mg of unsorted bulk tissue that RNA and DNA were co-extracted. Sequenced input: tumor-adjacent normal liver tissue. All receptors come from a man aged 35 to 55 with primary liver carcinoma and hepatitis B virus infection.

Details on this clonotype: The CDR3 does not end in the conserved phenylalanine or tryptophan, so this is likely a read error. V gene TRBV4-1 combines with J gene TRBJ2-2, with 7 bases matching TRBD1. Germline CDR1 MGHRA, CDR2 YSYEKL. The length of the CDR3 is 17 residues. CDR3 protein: CASSPQTGVLNTGDLFS. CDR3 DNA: TGCGCCAGCAGCCCCCAAACAGGGGTCCTAAACACCGGGGACCTGTTTTCT.

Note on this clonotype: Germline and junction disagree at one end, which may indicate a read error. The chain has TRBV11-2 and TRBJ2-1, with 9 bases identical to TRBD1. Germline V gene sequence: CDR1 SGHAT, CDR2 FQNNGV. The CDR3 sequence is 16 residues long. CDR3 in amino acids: CASSSGTGRFFNEQFF. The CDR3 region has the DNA TGTGCTAGCAGCTCGGGGACAGGGCGTTTCTTCAATGAGCAGTTCTTC.

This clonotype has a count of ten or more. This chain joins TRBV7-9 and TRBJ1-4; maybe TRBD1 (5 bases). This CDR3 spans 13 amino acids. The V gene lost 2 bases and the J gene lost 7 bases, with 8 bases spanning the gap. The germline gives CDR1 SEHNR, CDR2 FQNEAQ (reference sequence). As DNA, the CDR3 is TGTGCCAGCAGCTTAATGGGGACTGAAAAACTGTTTTTT. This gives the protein CASSLMGTEKLFF. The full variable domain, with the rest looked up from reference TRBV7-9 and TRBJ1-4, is DTGVSQNPRHKITKRGQNVTFRCDPISEHNRLYWYRQTLGQGPEFLTYFQNEAQLEKSRLLSDRFSAERPKGSFSTLEIQRTEQGDSAMYLCASSLMGTEKLFFGSGTQLSVL.

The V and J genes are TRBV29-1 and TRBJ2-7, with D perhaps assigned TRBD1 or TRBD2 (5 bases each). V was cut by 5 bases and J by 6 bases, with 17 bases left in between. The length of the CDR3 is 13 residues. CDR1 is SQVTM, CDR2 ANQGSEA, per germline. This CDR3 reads CSVQSRGVREQYF. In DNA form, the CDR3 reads TGCAGCGTTCAATCAAGGGGAGTGCGCGAGCAGTACTTC.

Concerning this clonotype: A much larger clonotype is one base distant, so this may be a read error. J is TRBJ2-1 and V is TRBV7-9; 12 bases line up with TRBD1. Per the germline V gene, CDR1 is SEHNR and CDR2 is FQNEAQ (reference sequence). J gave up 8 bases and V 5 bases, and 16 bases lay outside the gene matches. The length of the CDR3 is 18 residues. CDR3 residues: CASSTVVQGQGAQDEQFF. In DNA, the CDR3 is TGTGCCAGCAGCACAGTCGTGCAGGGACAGGGGGCTCAGGATGAGCAGTTCTTC.

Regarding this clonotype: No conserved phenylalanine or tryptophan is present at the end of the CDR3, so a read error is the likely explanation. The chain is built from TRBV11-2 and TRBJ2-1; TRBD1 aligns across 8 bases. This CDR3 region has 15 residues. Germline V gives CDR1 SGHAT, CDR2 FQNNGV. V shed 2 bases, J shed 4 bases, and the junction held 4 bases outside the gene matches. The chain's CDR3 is CASSLRTGNYNEQFL. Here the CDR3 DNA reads TGTGCCAGCAGCTTAAGGACAGGGAATTACAATGAGCAGTTCTTA.

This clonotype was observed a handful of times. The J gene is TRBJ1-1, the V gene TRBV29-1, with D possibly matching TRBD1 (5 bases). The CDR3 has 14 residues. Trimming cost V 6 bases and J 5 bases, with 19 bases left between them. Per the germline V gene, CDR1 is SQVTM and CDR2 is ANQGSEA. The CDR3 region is CSVVGTSRRTEAFF. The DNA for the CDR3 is TGCAGCGTCGTGGGGACCTCGAGAAGGACTGAAGCTTTCTTT.

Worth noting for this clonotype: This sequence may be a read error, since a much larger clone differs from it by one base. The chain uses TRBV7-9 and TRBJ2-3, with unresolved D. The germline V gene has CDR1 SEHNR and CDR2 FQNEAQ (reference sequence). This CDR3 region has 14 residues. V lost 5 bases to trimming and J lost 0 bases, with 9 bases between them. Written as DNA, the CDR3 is TGTGCCAGCAGCAAAGGCAGTAGCACAGATACGCAGTATTTT. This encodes CASSKGSSTDTQYF.

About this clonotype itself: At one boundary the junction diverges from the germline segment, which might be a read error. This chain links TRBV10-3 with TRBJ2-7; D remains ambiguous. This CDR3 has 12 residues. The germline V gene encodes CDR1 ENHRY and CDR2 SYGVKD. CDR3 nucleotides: TGTGTCATCAGTGAAGTTGGGCAAGAGCAGTACTTC. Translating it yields CVISEVGQEQYF.

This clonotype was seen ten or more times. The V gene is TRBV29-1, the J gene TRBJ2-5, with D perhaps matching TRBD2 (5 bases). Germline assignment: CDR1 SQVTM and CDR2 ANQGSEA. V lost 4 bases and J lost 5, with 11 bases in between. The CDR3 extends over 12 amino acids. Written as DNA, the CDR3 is TGCAGCGTTGTTAGGGAGAAGGAGACCCAGTACTTC. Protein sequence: CSVVREKETQYF.

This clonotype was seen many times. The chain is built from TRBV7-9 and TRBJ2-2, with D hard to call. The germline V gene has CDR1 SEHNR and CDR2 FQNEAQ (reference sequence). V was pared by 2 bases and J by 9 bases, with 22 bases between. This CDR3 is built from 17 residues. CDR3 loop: CASSLFKMEGPERELFF. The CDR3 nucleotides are TGTGCCAGCAGCTTATTCAAGATGGAAGGCCCAGAAAGGGAGCTGTTTTTT.

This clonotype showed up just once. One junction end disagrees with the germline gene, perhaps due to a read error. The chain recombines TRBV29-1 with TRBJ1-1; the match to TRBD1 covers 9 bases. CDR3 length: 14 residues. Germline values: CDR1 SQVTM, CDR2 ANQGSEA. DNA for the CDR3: TGCAACGTTGTGACAGGGGGTAGGGGGACTGAAGCTTTCTTT. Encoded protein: CNVVTGGRGTEAFF.

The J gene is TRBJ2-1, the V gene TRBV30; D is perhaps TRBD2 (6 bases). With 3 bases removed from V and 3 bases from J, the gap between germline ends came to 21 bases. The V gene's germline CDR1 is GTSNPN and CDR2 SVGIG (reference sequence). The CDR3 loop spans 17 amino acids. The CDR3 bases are TGTGCCTGGAGCGGTCCGAGGGACTTAAGCTACTACAATGAGCAGTTCTTC. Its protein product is CAWSGPRDLSYYNEQFF.

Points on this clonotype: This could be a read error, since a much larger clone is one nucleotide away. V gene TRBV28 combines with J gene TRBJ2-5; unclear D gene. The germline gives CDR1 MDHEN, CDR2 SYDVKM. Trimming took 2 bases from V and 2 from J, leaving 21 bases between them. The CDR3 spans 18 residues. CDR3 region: CASSLGRAGARFQETQYF. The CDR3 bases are TGTGCCAGCAGTTTAGGCCGGGCAGGCGCTAGATTTCAAGAGACCCAGTACTTC. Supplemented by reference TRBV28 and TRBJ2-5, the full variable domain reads DVKVTQSSRYLVKRTGEKVFLECVQDMDHENMFWYRQDPGLGLRLIYFSYDVKMKEKGDIPEGYSVSREKKERFSLILESASTNQTSMYLCASSLGRAGARFQETQYFGPGTRLLVL.

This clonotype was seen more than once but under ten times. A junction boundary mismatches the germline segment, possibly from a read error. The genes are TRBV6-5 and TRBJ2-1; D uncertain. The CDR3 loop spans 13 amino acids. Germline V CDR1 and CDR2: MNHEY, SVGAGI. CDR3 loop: CASSSGLYNEQFF. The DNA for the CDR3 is TGTGCCAGTAGTTCCGGCCTTTACAATGAGCAGTTCTTC.